This T cell receptor (beta chain) was observed in a study of blood T cells in healthy people across ages. Donors gave ten milliliters of peripheral blood apiece. Isolating PBMCs gave at least 6 million of these cells per sample. Germline V gene lookup returns CDR1 ENHRY and CDR2 SYGVKD. Trimming at V came to 6 bases and at J to 3 bases, leaving 9 bases not matched to a gene. The CDR3 spans 15 residues. A second PCR of roughly 7 to 11 cycles used a sample-barcoded 5' primer and a J-beta primer mix. TCRdb recomputed calls from the 5' RACE reads with MiXCR, one row per CDR3 protein. The table lists about 640,000 distinct CDR3 sequences, 58% of them singletons.

This receptor was taken from a man aged 55 to 69 in good health. The material sequenced was blood. This chain connects TRBV10-3 to TRBJ2-7; 9 nucleotides align to TRBD1. This chain's CDR3 is CAISLGTGLLYEQYF. The CDR3 nucleotides are TGTGCCATCAGCCTAGGGACAGGGCTTCTCTACGAGCAGTACTTC.